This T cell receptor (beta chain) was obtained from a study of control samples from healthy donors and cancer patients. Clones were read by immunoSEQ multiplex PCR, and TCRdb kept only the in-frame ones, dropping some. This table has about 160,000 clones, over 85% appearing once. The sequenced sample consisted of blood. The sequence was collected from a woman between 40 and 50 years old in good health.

CDR3 coding DNA: TGTGCCACCAGCAGACTCGCTTTGACTAGCGGGGGAGATACGCAGTATTTT. It specifies CATSRLALTSGGDTQYF. The V gene is TRBV15, the J gene TRBJ2-3; 12 bases map to TRBD2. The CDR3 is 17 residues long. Germline V CDR1 and CDR2: LNHNV, YYDKDF (reference sequence). V shed 2 bases and J 5 bases; nucleotides not matched to a gene: 8.